A single sample is the source of the 28 T cell receptor beta chains below, sequenced in a study of T cell repertoires in cytomegalovirus infection. Each CDR3 protein gets one entry after TCRdb re-called the reads with MiXCR. The sample lists hundreds of thousands of distinct CDR3 sequences, approximately 24% seen once, with roughly 8% in the top ten. The sequencing input was CD8+ T cells from PBMCs. Receptors were obtained from a human donor in good health (CMV status not recorded). Some clones in this sample may be carry-over from other donors' samples.

V is TRBV5-5 and J is TRBJ2-7; a possible D gene is TRBD1 (5 bases). CDR3 length equals 14 residues. V was pared by 2 bases and J by 1 base, with 10 bases between. Per the germline V gene, CDR1 is SGHKS and CDR2 is YYEKEE (reference sequence). CDR3 amino acids: CASSFAGLSYEQYF. The CDR3 bases are TGTGCCAGCAGCTTTGCAGGGCTTTCCTACGAGCAGTACTTC.

This clonotype was detected a few times. V and J are TRBV28 and TRBJ2-2; D possibly corresponds to TRBD2 (6 bases). V was clipped by 6 bases and J by 6 bases, with 17 bases between them. From germline, CDR1 is MDHEN and CDR2 SYDVKM. This CDR3 contains 15 residues. The CDR3 DNA reads TGTGCCAGCAGCTCCCGGGACTTAGAACCCGGGGAGCTGTTTTTT. This encodes CASSSRDLEPGELFF.

The chain combines TRBV6-6 with TRBJ1-4; 7 nucleotides line up with TRBD1. V dropped 2 bases and J dropped 5; count of bases not matched to a gene: 5. The CDR3 spans 15 residues. In germline, CDR1 is MNHNY, CDR2 SVGAGI (reference sequence). CDR3 nucleotides: TGTGCCAGCAGTTACGTTGCAGGGGGAAATGAAAAACTGTTTTTT. Protein: CASSYVAGGNEKLFF.

This clonotype was observed many times. The chain links TRBV2 to TRBJ2-6; the D gene is possibly TRBD1 (6 bases). The V end lost 7 bases, the J end lost 0 bases, and 22 bases lay between the germline ends. Looked up from germline, CDR1 is SNHLY and CDR2 is FYNNEI. The CDR3 spans 19 residues. CDR3: CASTGTNRELDSGANVLTF. The DNA for the CDR3 is TGTGCCAGCACAGGAACCAACAGGGAATTGGACTCTGGGGCCAACGTCCTGACTTTC.

For this clonotype: A much larger clone is a single base away; this may be a read error. The chain recombines TRBV12-5 with TRBJ1-5, with D unresolved. CDR3 length: 13 amino acids. From germline, CDR1 is LGHNT and CDR2 FRNRAP. The V end was cut by 2 bases, the J end by 4 bases, with 6 bases between. As DNA, the CDR3 is TGTGCTAGTGGTTTGACGGGGAATCAGCCCCAGCATTTT. Translating gives CASGLTGNQPQHF.

This clonotype was picked up a small number of times. This chain links TRBV6-6 with TRBJ2-5, with TRBD2 identical over 7 bases. Germline-derived CDR1 and CDR2 are MNHNY and SVGAGI (reference sequence). This CDR3 contains 16 residues. V was clipped by 2 bases and J by 5 bases; unmatched bases: 11. The CDR3 sequence is CASSYPKSGGEETQYF. Here the CDR3 DNA reads TGTGCCAGCAGTTACCCCAAATCGGGGGGAGAGGAGACCCAGTACTTC.

The chain is built from TRBV29-1 and TRBJ2-1; 9 bases align to TRBD2. Unmatched junction bases numbered 4, after V lost 4 bases and J lost 6 bases. CDR3 size: 13 residues. Germline V gene data show CDR1 as SQVTM and CDR2 as ANQGSEA. CDR3 residues: CSVVGGGANEQFF. The CDR3 DNA reads as TGCAGCGTTGTCGGCGGGGGGGCCAATGAGCAGTTCTTC.

This clonotype has only a few counts. The V and J genes are TRBV2 and TRBJ1-1; weak D call: TRBD1 (5 bases). The germline V gene encodes CDR1 SNHLY and CDR2 FYNNEI. V lost 8 bases to trimming and J lost 0 bases, with 10 bases between them. This CDR3 spans 13 amino acids. The CDR3: CASPGGVNTEAFF. Written as DNA, the CDR3 is TGTGCCAGCCCCGGGGGAGTGAACACTGAAGCTTTCTTT.

This clonotype was counted many times. This rearrangement joins TRBV7-8 to TRBJ2-5; D perhaps matches TRBD1 (6 bases). From germline, CDR1 is SGHVS and CDR2 FQNEAQ. CDR3 length: 13 amino acids. The V gene lost 5 bases and the J gene lost 3 bases, with 10 bases spanning the gap. CDR3 amino acids: CASSIRTEETQYF. In DNA form, the CDR3 reads TGTGCCAGCAGCATCCGGACAGAAGAGACCCAGTACTTC.

This chain links TRBV7-9 with TRBJ2-1, with 12 bases lining up with TRBD2. V trimming: 1 base; J trimming: 0 bases; junction bases outside the gene matches: 10. The germline CDR1 and CDR2 sequences are SEHNR and FQNEAQ (reference sequence). The length of the CDR3 is 20 residues. CDR3 residues: CASSLVTLAGGPASYNEQFF. CDR3 nucleotide sequence: TGTGCCAGCAGCTTAGTTACACTAGCGGGGGGCCCCGCCTCCTACAATGAGCAGTTCTTC.

The table lists this clonotype with a few counts. The rearrangement uses TRBV12-3 or TRBV12-4 and TRBJ2-7; maybe TRBD1 (6 bases). V was trimmed by 6 bases and J by 4 bases, leaving 22 bases between them. The CDR3 is 16 residues long. This CDR3 is CASSFPGQPRPYEQYF. Here the CDR3 DNA reads TGTGCCAGCAGCTTCCCAGGACAGCCAAGACCGTACGAGCAGTACTTC.

The gene calls are TRBV29-1 and TRBJ2-3; possibly TRBD1 for D (6 bases). Germline V CDR1 and CDR2: SQVTM, ANQGSEA. This CDR3 comprises 14 residues. The germline V and J ends were trimmed by 7 bases and 6 bases, with 20 bases remaining between them. The CDR3 DNA is TGCAGCGGGGACACAGGCGCTCCCATGGATACGCAGTATTTT. It yields the protein CSGDTGAPMDTQYF.

Ten or more counts support this clonotype. The chain combines TRBV7-6 with TRBJ2-6; 9 bases fit TRBD1. This CDR3 spans 18 amino acids. CDR1 SGHVS and CDR2 FNYEAQ come from the germline V gene. V lost 4 bases to trimming and J lost 0 bases; unmatched junction nucleotides: 7. In DNA form, the CDR3 reads TGTGCCAGCAGCTCCCGACAGGGGGTCTTCTCTGGGGCCAACGTCCTGACTTTC. This encodes CASSSRQGVFSGANVLTF.

The chain carries TRBV12-3 or TRBV12-4 and TRBJ2-5; 8 nucleotides agree with TRBD1. Losses at the gene ends were 5 bases for V and 5 bases for J; bases not matched to a gene: 7. The CDR3 extends over 14 amino acids. DNA of the CDR3: TGTGCCAGCAGTACCGGGACAGGCGGGGAGACCCAGTACTTC. Translating it yields CASSTGTGGETQYF.

The sample holds many counts of this clonotype. The V gene is TRBV6-1, the J gene TRBJ1-1; tentative D call: TRBD1 (5 bases). This CDR3 has 14 amino acids. Between the trimmed V and J ends, which lost 5 bases and 2 bases, there was a span of 12 bases. Germline V gene lookup returns CDR1 MNHNS and CDR2 SASEGT. The CDR3 is CASSPRGTNTEAFF. The DNA of the CDR3 is TGTGCCAGCAGTCCAAGAGGGACTAACACTGAAGCTTTCTTT.

The chain combines TRBV28 with TRBJ2-2; 7 bases are a match to TRBD1. The germline gives CDR1 MDHEN, CDR2 SYDVKM. The V segment lost 6 bases and the J segment 4 bases; nucleotides outside the gene matches: 2. The CDR3 has 13 residues. CDR3 DNA sequence: TGTGCCAGCAGCGACAGGGCCACCGGGGAGCTGTTTTTT. As protein: CASSDRATGELFF.

The sample holds many counts of this clonotype. The chain couples TRBV7-2 to TRBJ2-1; D is ambiguous. Trimming removed 5 bases from V and 7 bases from J, with 15 bases in between. Germline V gives CDR1 SGHTA, CDR2 FQGNSA. This CDR3 comprises 14 residues. The CDR3 sequence: CASSRLRYVNEQFF. The CDR3 DNA reads TGTGCCAGCAGCCGGCTGAGGTACGTAAATGAGCAGTTCTTC.

The chain uses TRBV5-5 and TRBJ2-7; 9 positions agree with TRBD1. CDR1 and CDR2 (germline): SGHKS, YYEKEE (reference sequence). The CDR3 consists of 15 residues. V lost 4 bases, J lost 3 bases, and 8 bases stayed unmatched. The CDR3 sequence is CASSPTGGLFYEQYF. The CDR3 coding sequence is TGTGCCAGCAGCCCTACAGGGGGCCTCTTCTACGAGCAGTACTTC.

In its sample, this clonotype was seen a few times. The chain employs TRBV2 and TRBJ2-3, with 9 bases lining up with TRBD1. Germline CDR1 reads SNHLY; CDR2 reads FYNNEI. CDR3 length equals 16 residues. The V segment lost 7 bases and the J segment 2 bases; nucleotides outside the gene matches: 10. The CDR3 DNA sequence: TGTGCCAGCACCAGCTTCGACAGGGGGTACACAGATACGCAGTATTTT. It yields the protein CASTSFDRGYTDTQYF.

This clonotype has only one observation. One junction end disagrees with the germline gene, perhaps due to a read error. The chain couples TRBV7-7 to TRBJ2-1, with TRBD2 identical over 7 bases. CDR1 is SSHAT, CDR2 FNYEAQ, per germline (reference sequence). The CDR3 extends over 17 amino acids. CDR3 in amino acids: CASSLDEAGPFGDEQFF. CDR3 in DNA: TGTGCTAGCAGCTTAGACGAAGCGGGGCCCTTTGGGGATGAGCAGTTCTTC.

Ten or more counts support this clonotype. This rearrangement joins TRBV7-9 to TRBJ2-4, with D perhaps TRBD2 (6 bases). CDR1 and CDR2 (germline): SEHNR, FQNEAQ (reference sequence). The CDR3 covers 15 residues. V dropped 5 bases and J dropped 1 base, with 12 bases sitting between them. CDR3 sequence reads: CASSALLAAKNIQYF. The CDR3 nucleotides read TGTGCCAGCAGCGCACTACTAGCCGCCAAAAACATTCAGTACTTC.

The chain carries TRBV6-2 or TRBV6-3 and TRBJ2-1; possible D gene TRBD2, 6 bases. V lost 7 bases and J lost 3, with 13 bases in between. The germline V gene encodes CDR1 MNHEY and CDR2 SVGEGT. The CDR3 length is 14 residues. DNA for the CDR3: TGTGCCAGCACCGGGGGACCAGACTACAATGAGCAGTTCTTC. Its protein is CASTGGPDYNEQFF.

The chain is built from TRBV7-9 and TRBJ1-4; 7 bases line up with TRBD1. The junction had 7 bases not matched to a gene; V was cut back by 4 bases and J by 2 bases. The CDR3 has 16 residues. Per the germline V gene, CDR1 is SEHNR and CDR2 is FQNEAQ (reference sequence). The CDR3: CASSSNRGGTNEKLFF. In DNA form, the CDR3 reads TGTGCCAGCAGCTCGAACAGGGGTGGGACTAATGAAAAACTGTTTTTT.

This chain connects TRBV2 to TRBJ2-5; 9 bases match TRBD2. This CDR3 is built from 14 residues. The V segment lost 3 bases and the J segment 3 bases; nucleotides outside the gene matches: 2. Germline V gene data show CDR1 as SNHLY and CDR2 as FYNNEI. The CDR3 here is CASSDVAGEETQYF. CDR3 nucleotide sequence: TGTGCCAGCAGTGATGTAGCGGGGGAAGAGACCCAGTACTTC.

This clonotype came up a few times. This chain connects TRBV29-1 to TRBJ2-7; possible D gene TRBD1, 6 bases. Trimming took off 6 bases at V and 2 bases at J, with 14 bases between the two ends. The CDR3 extends over 13 amino acids. Per the germline V gene, CDR1 is SQVTM and CDR2 is ANQGSEA. The chain's CDR3 is CSVDGTGTYEQYF. The CDR3 bases are TGCAGCGTCGACGGAACAGGGACCTACGAGCAGTACTTC.

This clonotype came up many times. The rearrangement links TRBV6-5 to TRBJ2-1; 9 nucleotides match TRBD1. V trimming: 2 bases; J trimming: 4 bases; junction bases outside the gene matches: 9. The CDR3 runs to 17 residues. The germline V gene has CDR1 MNHEY and CDR2 SVGAGI. The CDR3 region has the DNA TGTGCCAGCAGTTACCCTGCCACAGGGGGCAAGTACAATGAGCAGTTCTTC. Protein product: CASSYPATGGKYNEQFF.

This clonotype was counted ten times or more. The rearrangement joins TRBV7-6 to TRBJ2-2, with D unresolved. The CDR3 runs 17 residues. The V end lost 0 bases, the J end lost 0 bases, and 11 bases lay between the germline ends. Per the germline V gene, CDR1 is SGHVS and CDR2 is FNYEAQ. CDR3: CASSLAYRTANTGELFF. In DNA, the CDR3 is TGTGCCAGCAGCTTAGCTTATCGGACGGCGAACACCGGGGAGCTGTTTTTT.

The rearrangement uses TRBV14 and TRBJ2-2; D may correspond to TRBD1 or TRBD2 (5 bases each). Germline V gene sequence: CDR1 SGHDN, CDR2 FVKESK. The CDR3 is 14 amino acids. Trimming stripped 0 bases from V and 6 bases from J, with 8 bases between. The CDR3 region is CASSQEGPPGELFF. The CDR3, as DNA: TGTGCCAGCAGCCAAGAGGGACCCCCCGGGGAGCTGTTTTTT.